These 18 T cell receptor beta chains were all obtained from the same sample, sequenced in a study of response to subunit inactivated influenza vaccine. TCRdb fed the RT-PCR reads into MiXCR, producing one record per CDR3 protein. The table has approximately 700,000 distinct CDR3 sequences, less than 20% seen once. Sequencing used PBMCs from blood, obtained approximately 13 days after vaccination. These receptors were taken from a man in his fifties or sixties who received an inactivated influenza vaccine.

This clonotype turned up a few times. The rearrangement uses TRBV4-1 and TRBJ2-4; D might be TRBD1 (6 bases). The CDR3 runs 16 residues. Trimming stripped 0 bases from V and 4 bases from J, with 13 bases between. Germline CDR1 reads MGHRA; CDR2 reads YSYEKL. In DNA, the CDR3 is TGCGCCAGCAGCCAAGATCAGAGACAGGCAAAAAACATTCAGTACTTC. It encodes CASSQDQRQAKNIQYF.

The CDR3 DNA reads as TGTGCCAGCAGTTTCTCGGGTGCCAAAAACATTCAGTACTTC. Amino acid sequence: CASSFSGAKNIQYF. The chain uses TRBV12-3 or TRBV12-4 and TRBJ2-4; D not resolved. This CDR3 is 14 amino acids long. The ends were cut back, 3 bases at V and 1 base at J, with 7 bases in the middle.

The chain is built from TRBV30 and TRBJ1-3; 7 nucleotides agree with TRBD1. V lost 2 bases, J lost 4 bases, and 8 bases stayed unmatched. CDR3 length: 15 residues. The germline V gene has CDR1 GTSNPN and CDR2 SVGIG (reference sequence). CDR3 sequence: CAWSLGTASGNTIYF. For the CDR3, the DNA is TGTGCCTGGAGTCTCGGGACAGCGTCGGGAAACACCATATATTTT.

CDR3 sequence (DNA): TGCAGTGCTACGGGACAGACCTACTCCTACGAGCAGTACTTC. Translated, it gives CSATGQTYSYEQYF. This chain joins TRBV20-1 and TRBJ2-7; 7 positions match TRBD1. With 4 bases clipped from V and 0 bases from J, the junction kept 6 bases outside the gene matches. The CDR3 is 14 residues long. In germline, CDR1 is DFQATT, CDR2 SNEGSKA (reference sequence).

This rearrangement joins TRBV3-1 to TRBJ2-1, with D possibly being TRBD2 (5 bases). Germline CDR1 and CDR2: LGHDT and YNNKEL (reference sequence). The V gene lost 1 base and the J gene lost 6 bases, with 7 bases spanning the gap. The CDR3 runs 13 residues. CDR3 DNA: TGTGCCAGCAGCCAAGTTGCGGGCAATGAGCAGTTCTTC. Its protein product is CASSQVAGNEQFF.

The chain is built from TRBV19 and TRBJ2-1, with a possible D match to TRBD1 (6 bases). Trimming removed 9 bases at V and 4 bases at J, with 13 bases between. CDR3 length: 13 amino acids. The germline CDR1 and CDR2 sequences are LNHDA and SQIVND (reference sequence). DNA of the CDR3: TGTGCCAGCCGTAGGGACACTTACAATGAGCAGTTCTTC. Protein: CASRRDTYNEQFF.

There are a few counts of this clonotype. This chain connects TRBV24-1 to TRBJ2-1; D ambiguous. V was clipped by 3 bases and J by 0 bases, with 11 bases between them. This CDR3 contains 16 residues. The V gene's germline CDR1 is KGHDR and CDR2 SFDVKD. CDR3 loop: CATSDTPPGSYNEQFF. Written as DNA, the CDR3 is TGTGCCACCAGTGATACACCCCCGGGCTCCTACAATGAGCAGTTCTTC.

The table lists this clonotype with a few counts. The chain links TRBV29-1 to TRBJ2-3; D might be TRBD2 (6 bases). This CDR3 is 15 amino acids long. Germline assignment: CDR1 SQVTM and CDR2 ANQGSEA. Trimming stripped 7 bases from V and 2 bases from J, with 19 bases between. The DNA of the CDR3 is TGCAGCGCCGCCGGTGGGAGCGGGTACACAGATACGCAGTATTTT. It specifies CSAAGGSGYTDTQYF.

The V gene is TRBV5-1, the J gene TRBJ2-2; a weak D match, TRBD2 (6 bases). V was trimmed by 3 bases and J by 4 bases, leaving 16 bases between them. The CDR3 has 16 amino acids. Germline V gene lookup returns CDR1 SGHRS and CDR2 YFSETQ. DNA for the CDR3: TGCGCCAGCAGCTCCCAGACTAGTAAGCCCACCGGGGAGCTGTTTTTT. Translated, it gives CASSSQTSKPTGELFF.

V usage is TRBV18 and J usage is TRBJ2-7; the match to TRBD1 covers 9 bases. Trimming cost V 6 bases and J 6 bases; bases outside gene matches: 15. The CDR3 totals 16 residues. In germline, CDR1 is KGHSH, CDR2 LQKENI. CDR3 nucleotides: TGTGCCAGCTCGCGACCCGGGGGACAGGGCCGTGGCGAGCAGTACTTC. Its translation: CASSRPGGQGRGEQYF.

This clonotype turned up a few times. The chain uses TRBV24-1 and TRBJ2-5; TRBD2 aligns across 12 bases. This CDR3 region has 16 residues. Germline V CDR1 and CDR2: KGHDR, SFDVKD. V gave up 4 bases and J gave up 2 bases; unmatched junction bases: 4. The CDR3 region has the DNA TGTGCCACCAGTGACTGGACTAGCGGGGTTCAAGAGACCCAGTACTTC. This translates into CATSDWTSGVQETQYF.

This clonotype has only a few counts. This rearrangement joins TRBV18 to TRBJ1-4; unclear D gene. CDR1 and CDR2 (germline): KGHSH, LQKENI. The ends were cut back, 5 bases at V and 11 bases at J, with 15 bases in the middle. This CDR3 comprises 13 residues. CDR3 in amino acids: CASSADGRAKLFF. DNA of the CDR3: TGTGCCAGCTCAGCGGACGGGCGCGCCAAACTGTTTTTT.

This clonotype has a handful of counts. This chain joins TRBV9 and TRBJ2-1; 8 bases line up with TRBD2. This CDR3 has 16 residues. V gave up 3 bases and J gave up 1 base; unmatched junction bases: 6. Per germline, CDR1 SGDLS and CDR2 YYNGEE. This chain's CDR3 is CASSGAGAGSYNEQFF. Here the CDR3 DNA reads TGTGCCAGCAGCGGAGCGGGAGCCGGTTCCTACAATGAGCAGTTCTTC.

This rearrangement joins TRBV20-1 to TRBJ2-5, with D possibly TRBD1 on 6 matching bases. Germline-derived CDR1 and CDR2 are DFQATT and SNEGSKA (reference sequence). The CDR3 covers 13 residues. The CDR3 DNA reads as TGCAGCGCCCCAGGGGATCGGGCAGAGACCCAGTACTTC. Translated: CSAPGDRAETQYF.

The chain employs TRBV18 and TRBJ2-3; D uncertain. Germline lookup yields CDR1 KGHSH and CDR2 LQKENI. The V end lost 4 bases, the J end lost 6 bases, and 11 bases lay between the germline ends. The CDR3 is 13 residues long. CDR3 residues: CASSQSSSDTQYF. DNA of the CDR3: TGTGCCAGCTCACAATCTAGTTCCGATACGCAGTATTTT.

V usage is TRBV28 and J usage is TRBJ2-5; 8 bases align to TRBD2. The junction had 5 bases not matched to a gene; V was cut back by 3 bases and J by 5 bases. Per the germline V gene, CDR1 is MDHEN and CDR2 is SYDVKM. CDR3 length equals 14 residues. The CDR3 DNA is TGTGCCAGCAGTTTGCGGGGGGCGGTGGAGACCCAGTACTTC. This encodes CASSLRGAVETQYF.

The chain carries TRBV18 and TRBJ2-6; D ambiguous. CDR1 is KGHSH, CDR2 LQKENI, per germline. V was clipped by 3 bases and J by 0 bases, with 9 bases between them. CDR3 length: 16 amino acids. This CDR3 reads CASSPYPGSGANVLTF. CDR3 coding DNA: TGTGCCAGCTCACCCTACCCTGGCTCTGGGGCCAACGTCCTGACTTTC.

The genes are TRBV11-2 and TRBJ2-1; D perhaps matches TRBD1 (6 bases). Trimming cost V 5 bases and J 0 bases, with 17 bases left between them. The CDR3 runs to 17 residues. CDR1 SGHAT and CDR2 FQNNGV come from the germline V gene. The CDR3 here is CASSAFTGLSSYNEQFF. Here the CDR3 DNA reads TGTGCCAGCAGCGCCTTTACAGGGCTCAGCTCCTACAATGAGCAGTTCTTC.